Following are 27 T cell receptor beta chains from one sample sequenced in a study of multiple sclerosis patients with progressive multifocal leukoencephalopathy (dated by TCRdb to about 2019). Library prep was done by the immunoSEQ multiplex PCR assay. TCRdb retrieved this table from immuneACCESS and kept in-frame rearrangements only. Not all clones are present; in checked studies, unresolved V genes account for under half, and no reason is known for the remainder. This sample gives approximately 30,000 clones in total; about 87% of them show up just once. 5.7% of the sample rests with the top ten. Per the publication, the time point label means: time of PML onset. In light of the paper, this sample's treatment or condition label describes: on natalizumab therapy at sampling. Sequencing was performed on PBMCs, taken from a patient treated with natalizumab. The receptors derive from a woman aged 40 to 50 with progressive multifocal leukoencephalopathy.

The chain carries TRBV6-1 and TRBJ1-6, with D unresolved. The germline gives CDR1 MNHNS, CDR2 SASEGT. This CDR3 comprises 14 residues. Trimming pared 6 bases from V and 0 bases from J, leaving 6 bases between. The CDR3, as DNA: TGTGCCAGCAGACGGAGCTCCTATAATTCACCCCTCCACTTT. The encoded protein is CASRRSSYNSPLHF.

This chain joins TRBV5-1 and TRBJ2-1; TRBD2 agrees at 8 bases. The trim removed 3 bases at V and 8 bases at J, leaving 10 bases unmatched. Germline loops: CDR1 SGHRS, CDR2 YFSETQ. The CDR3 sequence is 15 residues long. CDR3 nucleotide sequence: TGCGCCAGCAGCTCGGGAGGGGCTATACCCGATGAGCAGTTCTTC. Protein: CASSSGGAIPDEQFF.

CDR3 bases: TGTGCCAGCAGCTTAGGTCGGCGGTCGGATACGCAGTATTTT. This translates into CASSLGRRSDTQYF. The V gene is TRBV11-2, the J gene TRBJ2-3; D uncertain. Trimming stripped 1 base from V and 6 bases from J, with 11 bases between. The germline CDR1 and CDR2 sequences are SGHAT and FQNNGV. CDR3 length equals 14 residues.

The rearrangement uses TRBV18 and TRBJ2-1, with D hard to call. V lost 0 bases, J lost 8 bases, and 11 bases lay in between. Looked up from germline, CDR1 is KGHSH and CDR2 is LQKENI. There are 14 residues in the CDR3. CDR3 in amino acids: CASSPPRDDYEQFF. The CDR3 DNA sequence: TGTGCCAGCTCACCACCGCGCGACGACTATGAGCAGTTCTTC.

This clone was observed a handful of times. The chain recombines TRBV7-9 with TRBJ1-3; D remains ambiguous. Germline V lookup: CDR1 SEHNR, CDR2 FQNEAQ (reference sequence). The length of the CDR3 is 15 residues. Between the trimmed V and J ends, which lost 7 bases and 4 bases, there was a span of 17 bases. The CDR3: CASTHLSSGGNTIYF. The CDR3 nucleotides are TGTGCCAGCACCCACTTGTCATCGGGGGGAAACACCATATATTTT.

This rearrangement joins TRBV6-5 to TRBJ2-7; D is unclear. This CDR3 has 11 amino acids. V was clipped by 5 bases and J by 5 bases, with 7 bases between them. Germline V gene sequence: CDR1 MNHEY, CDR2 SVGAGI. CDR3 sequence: CASSGRDEQYF. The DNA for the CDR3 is TGTGCCAGCAGTGGAAGGGACGAGCAGTACTTC.

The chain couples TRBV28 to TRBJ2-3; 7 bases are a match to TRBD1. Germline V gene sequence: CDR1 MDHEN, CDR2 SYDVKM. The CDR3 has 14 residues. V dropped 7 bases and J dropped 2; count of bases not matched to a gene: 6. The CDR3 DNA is TGTGCCAGCAAGGGACAGATATCCACAGATACGCAGTATTTT. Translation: CASKGQISTDTQYF. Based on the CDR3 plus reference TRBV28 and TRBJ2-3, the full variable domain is DVKVTQSSRYLVKRTGEKVFLECVQDMDHENMFWYRQDPGLGLRLIYFSYDVKMKEKGDIPEGYSVSREKKERFSLILESASTNQTSMYLCASKGQISTDTQYFGPGTRLTVL.

CDR3 bases: TGTGCCAGCAGCTTAGACTTCTACAATGAGCAGTTCTTC. Translation: CASSLDFYNEQFF. This chain links TRBV7-3 with TRBJ2-1; D gene ambiguous. The germline CDR1 and CDR2 sequences are SGHTA and FQGTGA. The CDR3 contains 13 residues. Trimming shortened V by 2 bases and J by 3 bases, and 5 bases separated the two germline ends.

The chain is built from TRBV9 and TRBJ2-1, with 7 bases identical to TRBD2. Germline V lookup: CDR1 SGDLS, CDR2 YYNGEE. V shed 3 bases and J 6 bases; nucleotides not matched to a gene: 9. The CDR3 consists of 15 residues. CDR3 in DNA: TGTGCCAGCAGCGGGGTACCCGGACTAGGCAATGAGCAGTTCTTC. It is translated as CASSGVPGLGNEQFF.

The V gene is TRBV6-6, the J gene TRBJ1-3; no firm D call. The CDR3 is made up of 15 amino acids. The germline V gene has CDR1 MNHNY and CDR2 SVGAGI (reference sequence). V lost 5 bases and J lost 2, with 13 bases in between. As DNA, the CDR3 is TGTGCCAGCAGTCCCACAGCGAGCGCTGGAAACACCATATATTTT. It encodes CASSPTASAGNTIYF.

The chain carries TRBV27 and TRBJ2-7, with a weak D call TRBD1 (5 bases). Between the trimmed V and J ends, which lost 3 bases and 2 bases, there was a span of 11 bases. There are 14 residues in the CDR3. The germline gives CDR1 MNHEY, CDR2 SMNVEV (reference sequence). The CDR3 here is CASSFKQDPYEQYF. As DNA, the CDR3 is TGTGCCAGCAGTTTTAAACAGGACCCCTACGAGCAGTACTTC.

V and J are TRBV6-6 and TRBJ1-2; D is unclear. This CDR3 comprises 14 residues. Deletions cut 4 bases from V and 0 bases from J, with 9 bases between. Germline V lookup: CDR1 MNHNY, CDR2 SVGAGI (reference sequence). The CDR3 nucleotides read TGTGCCAGCAGTTTCGGGGTCCCTAACTATGGCTACACCTTC. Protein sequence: CASSFGVPNYGYTF.

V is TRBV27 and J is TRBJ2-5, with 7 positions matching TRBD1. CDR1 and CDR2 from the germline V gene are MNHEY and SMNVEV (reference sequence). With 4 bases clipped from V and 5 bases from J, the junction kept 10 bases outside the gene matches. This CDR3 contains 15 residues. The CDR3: CASSYGTVPKETQYF. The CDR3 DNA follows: TGTGCCAGCAGTTACGGGACAGTGCCAAAGGAGACCCAGTACTTC.

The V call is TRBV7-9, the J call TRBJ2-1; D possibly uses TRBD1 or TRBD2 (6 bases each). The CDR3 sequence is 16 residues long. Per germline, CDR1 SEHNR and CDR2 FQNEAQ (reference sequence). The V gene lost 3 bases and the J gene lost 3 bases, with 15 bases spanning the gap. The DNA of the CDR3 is TGTGCCAGCAGCTTGACGGGGGCGGTTAGCTACAATGAGCAGTTCTTC. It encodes CASSLTGAVSYNEQFF.

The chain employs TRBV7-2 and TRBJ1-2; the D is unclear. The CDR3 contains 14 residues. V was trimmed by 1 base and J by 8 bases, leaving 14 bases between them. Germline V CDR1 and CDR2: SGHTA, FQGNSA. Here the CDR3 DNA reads TGTGCCAGCAGCTTAGAGGCCTCACGGAAAGGCTACACCTTC. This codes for CASSLEASRKGYTF.

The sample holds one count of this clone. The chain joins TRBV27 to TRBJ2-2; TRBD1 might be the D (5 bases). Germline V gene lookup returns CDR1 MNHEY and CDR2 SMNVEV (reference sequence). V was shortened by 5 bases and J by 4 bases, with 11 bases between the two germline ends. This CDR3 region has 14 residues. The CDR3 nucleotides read TGTGCCAGCAGTGGGGCGCTGGGCACCGGGGAGCTGTTTTTT. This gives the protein CASSGALGTGELFF.

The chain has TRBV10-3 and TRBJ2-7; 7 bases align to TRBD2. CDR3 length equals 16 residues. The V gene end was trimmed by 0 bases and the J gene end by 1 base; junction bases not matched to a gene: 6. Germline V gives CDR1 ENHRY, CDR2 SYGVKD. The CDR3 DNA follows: TGTGCCATCAGTGAGTCGACTAGCCCGACATCCTACGAGCAGTACTTC. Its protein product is CAISESTSPTSYEQYF.

The CDR3 loop is CSVDPTSGRANEQFF. DNA for the CDR3: TGCAGCGTTGACCCTACTAGCGGGAGGGCAAATGAGCAGTTCTTC. The rearrangement uses TRBV29-1 and TRBJ2-1; 13 bases agree with TRBD2. Germline values: CDR1 SQVTM, CDR2 ANQGSEA. The CDR3 extends over 15 amino acids. The ends lost 3 bases at V and 7 bases at J; junction bases unmatched: 6.

The CDR3 sequence: CASSQVGGIGNEQFF. CDR3 bases: TGCGCCAGCAGCCAAGTGGGCGGGATCGGCAATGAGCAGTTCTTC. The chain combines TRBV4-3 with TRBJ2-1, with a weak D call TRBD2 (6 bases). V was pared by 1 base and J by 6 bases, with 13 bases between. The CDR3 contains 15 residues. The germline V gene encodes CDR1 LGHNA and CDR2 YSLEER.

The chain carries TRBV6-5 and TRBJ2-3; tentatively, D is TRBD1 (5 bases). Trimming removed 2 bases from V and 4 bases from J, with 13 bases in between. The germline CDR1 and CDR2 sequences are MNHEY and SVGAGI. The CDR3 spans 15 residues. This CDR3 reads CASSYALQGSDTQYF. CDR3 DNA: TGTGCCAGCAGTTACGCCCTCCAGGGTTCAGATACGCAGTATTTT.

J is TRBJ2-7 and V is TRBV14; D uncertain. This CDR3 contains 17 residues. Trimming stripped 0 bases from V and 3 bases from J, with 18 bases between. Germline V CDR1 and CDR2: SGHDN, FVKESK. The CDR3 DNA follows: TGTGCCAGCAGCCAAGATCTAGGACCTAATTCAGGCTACGAGCAGTACTTC. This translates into CASSQDLGPNSGYEQYF.

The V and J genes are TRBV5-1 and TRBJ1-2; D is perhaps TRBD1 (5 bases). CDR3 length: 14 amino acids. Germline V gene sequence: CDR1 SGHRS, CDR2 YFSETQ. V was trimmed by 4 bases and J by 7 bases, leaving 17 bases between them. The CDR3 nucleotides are TGCGCCAGCAGCCTCCGGGCAGGGAGTACTGGCTACACCTTC. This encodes CASSLRAGSTGYTF.

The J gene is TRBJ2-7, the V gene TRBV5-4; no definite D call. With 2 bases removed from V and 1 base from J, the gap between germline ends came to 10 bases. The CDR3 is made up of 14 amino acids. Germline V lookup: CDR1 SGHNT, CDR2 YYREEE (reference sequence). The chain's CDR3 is CASSLALGSYEQYF. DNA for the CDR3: TGTGCCAGCAGCTTAGCTCTAGGATCCTACGAGCAGTACTTC. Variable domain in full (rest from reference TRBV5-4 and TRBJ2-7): ETGVTQSPTHLIKTRGQQVTLRCSSQSGHNTVSWYQQALGQGPQFIFQYYREEENGRGNFPPRFSGLQFPNYSSELNVNALELDDSALYLCASSLALGSYEQYFGPGTRLTVT.

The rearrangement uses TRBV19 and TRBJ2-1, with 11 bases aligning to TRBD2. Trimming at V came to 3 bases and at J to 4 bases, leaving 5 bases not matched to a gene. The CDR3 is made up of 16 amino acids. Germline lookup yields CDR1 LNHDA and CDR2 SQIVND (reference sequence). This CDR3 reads CASSIPGTSGYNEQFF. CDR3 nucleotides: TGTGCCAGTAGTATCCCCGGGACTAGCGGTTACAATGAGCAGTTCTTC.

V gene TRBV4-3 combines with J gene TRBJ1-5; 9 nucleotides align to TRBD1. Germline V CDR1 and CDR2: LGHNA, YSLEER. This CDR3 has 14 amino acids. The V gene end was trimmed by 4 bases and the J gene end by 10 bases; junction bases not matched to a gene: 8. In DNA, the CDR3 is TGCGCCAGCAGCCGAGGGACAGGGCCCGATCCCCAGCATTTT. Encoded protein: CASSRGTGPDPQHF.

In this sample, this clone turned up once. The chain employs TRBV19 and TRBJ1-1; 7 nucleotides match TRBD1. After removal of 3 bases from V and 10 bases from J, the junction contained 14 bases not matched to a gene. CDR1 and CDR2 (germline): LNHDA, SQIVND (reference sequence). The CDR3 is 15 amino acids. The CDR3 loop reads CASSIRGTALAVAFF. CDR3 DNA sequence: TGTGCCAGTAGTATCAGGGGGACCGCCCTAGCGGTAGCTTTCTTT.

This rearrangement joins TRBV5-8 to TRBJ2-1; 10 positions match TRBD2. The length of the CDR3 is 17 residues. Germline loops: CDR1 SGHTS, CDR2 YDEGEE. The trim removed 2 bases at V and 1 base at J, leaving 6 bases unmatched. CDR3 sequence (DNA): TGTGCCAGCAGCTTAAGACTAGCGGGTGTATCCTACAATGAGCAGTTCTTC. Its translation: CASSLRLAGVSYNEQFF.